These T cell receptor beta chains were read from a single sample in a study of neurological immune-mediated disorders. TCRdb redid the calling of the 5' RACE reads with MiXCR, one entry per CDR3 protein. The sample has under 50,000 distinct CDR3 sequences, approximately 10% seen once. The sequencing sample was made of CD4+ T cells from blood. The source is a woman in her twenties or thirties with HTLV-1-associated myelopathy (HAM/TSP). Each CDR3 is given with its conserved first and last residue. D genes are given only for firm matches. Clone sizes are given selectively: once, few, many, or a class where the clone is expanded.

clone size,J gene,V gene,CDR3 length,D gene,CDR3 protein,CDR3 DNA
.,TRBJ1-1,TRBV29-1,14,.,CSVAYRRGNTEAFF,TGCAGCGTTGCCTACCGACGGGGGAACACTGAAGCTTTCTTT
many,TRBJ1-1,TRBV29-1,13,.,CSVEGQGGTEAFF,TGCAGCGTTGAAGGGCAGGGTGGGACTGAAGCTTTCTTT
many,TRBJ2-3,TRBV6-1,15,TRBD2,CASTRLAGGADTQYF,TGTGCCAGCACTAGACTAGCGGGGGGGGCAGATACGCAGTATTTT
many,TRBJ1-2,TRBV5-6,11,TRBD1,CASGQGNGYTF,TGTGCCAGCGGACAGGGGAACGGCTACACCTTC
many,TRBJ2-4,TRBV6-5,15,.,CASREGIGAKNIQYF,TGTGCCAGCAGGGAGGGAATCGGGGCCAAAAACATTCAGTACTTC
many,TRBJ1-1,TRBV7-8,16,.,CASSLAGGKSNTEAFF,TGTGCCAGCAGCTTAGCGGGGGGTAAATCTAACACTGAAGCTTTCTTT
few,TRBJ1-3,TRBV18,17,.,CASSPRSGRATGNTIYF,TGTGCCAGCTCACCTCGCTCGGGCAGGGCGACTGGAAACACCATATATTTT
many,TRBJ2-3,TRBV10-3,16,TRBD1,CAISDTGTGSTDTQYF,TGTGCCATCAGTGATACCGGGACAGGGTCCACAGATACGCAGTATTTT
many,TRBJ2-3,TRBV5-5,17,TRBD2,CASSLVWRGGGTDTQYF,TGTGCCAGCAGCTTGGTCTGGCGGGGGGGGGGCACAGATACGCAGTATTTT
many,TRBJ1-3,TRBV7-2,16,.,CASSLATRAKGNTIYF,TGTGCCAGCAGCTTAGCGACGAGGGCAAAAGGAAACACCATATATTTT
many,TRBJ2-7,TRBV11-3,13,.,CASSLGDSYEQYF,TGTGCCAGCAGCTTGGGGGACTCCTACGAGCAGTACTTC
many,TRBJ2-7,TRBV5-1,13,.,CASSLAGVYEQYF,TGCGCCAGCAGCTTGGCCGGAGTGTACGAGCAGTACTTC
many,TRBJ1-5,TRBV7-2,14,.,CASSPTSPNQPQHF,TGTGCCAGCAGCCCCACTTCCCCGAATCAGCCCCAGCATTTT
.,TRBJ2-3,TRBV28,16,TRBD1,CASSITGTGSTDTQYF,TGTGCCAGCAGTATCACCGGGACAGGGAGCACAGATACGCAGTATTTT
many,TRBJ1-1,TRBV5-1,15,.,CASSLTGTMNTEAFF,TGCGCCAGCAGCTTGACAGGGACCATGAACACTGAAGCTTTCTTT
many,TRBJ1-6,TRBV5-6,11,.,CASSQNSPLHF,TGTGCCAGCAGCCAGAATTCACCCCTCCACTTT
many,TRBJ2-5,TRBV7-9,13,.,CASSLNYLGTQYF,TGTGCCAGCAGCTTAAACTACCTCGGGACCCAGTACTTC
many,TRBJ2-7,TRBV5-1,13,.,CASSLEDSYEQYF,TGCGCCAGCAGCTTGGAAGATTCCTACGAGCAGTACTTC
many,TRBJ1-6,TRBV20-1,15,TRBD1,CSATPGTDYNSPLHF,TGCAGTGCTACCCCTGGGACAGACTATAATTCACCCCTCCACTTT
many,TRBJ2-7,TRBV5-1,15,TRBD2,CASSITSGAGYEQYF,TGCGCCAGCAGCATTACTAGCGGGGCAGGCTACGAGCAGTACTTC
.,TRBJ2-6,TRBV19,16,.,CASSPGLSSGANVLTF,TGTGCCAGTAGCCCGGGGTTGAGCTCTGGGGCCAACGTCCTGACTTTC
many,TRBJ2-3,TRBV6-5,17,TRBD2,CASSYISAGGPRDTQYF,TGTGCCAGCAGTTACATCTCAGCGGGGGGGCCAAGAGATACGCAGTATTTT
many,TRBJ1-5,TRBV25-1,15,.,CASAASDRSNQPQHF,TGTGCCAGCGCGGCTTCAGACAGGAGCAATCAGCCCCAGCATTTT
.,TRBJ2-4,TRBV10-3,16,.,CAITHPGGGGKNIQYF,TGTGCCATCACCCACCCGGGCGGTGGGGGGAAAAACATTCAGTACTTC
many,TRBJ1-2,TRBV5-1,13,.,CASSMDGSYGYTF,TGCGCCAGCAGCATGGACGGCTCCTATGGCTACACCTTC
many,TRBJ1-2,TRBV2,15,TRBD1,CASTLLRTGREGYTF,TGTGCCAGCACCCTACTTCGGACAGGGCGAGAAGGCTACACCTTC
few,TRBJ1-1,TRBV7-3,12,.,CASSFLGTEAFF,TGTGCCAGCAGCTTTTTGGGCACTGAAGCTTTCTTT
many,TRBJ2-2,TRBV19,15,.,CASSMGQGKAGELFF,TGTGCCAGTAGTATGGGGCAGGGGAAGGCCGGGGAGCTGTTTTTT
many,TRBJ1-1,TRBV5-1,16,.,CASRSGSTGRSTEAFF,TGCGCCAGCAGGTCCGGGAGTACAGGTCGATCCACTGAAGCTTTCTTT
many,TRBJ1-1,TRBV5-1,15,.,CASSLAGSLNTEAFF,TGCGCCAGCAGCTTGGCTGGCAGTTTGAACACTGAAGCTTTCTTT
many,TRBJ2-3,TRBV5-1,15,.,CASSLTSAVGDTQYF,TGCGCCAGCAGCTTGACCTCGGCGGTGGGAGATACGCAGTATTTT
.,TRBJ2-1,TRBV20-1,15,.,CSSRDYLRSYNEQFF,TGCAGTTCTAGAGATTACCTACGCTCCTACAATGAACAGTTCTTC
.,TRBJ1-1,TRBV3-1,12,.,CASSRQNTEAFF,TGTGCCAGCAGCCGTCAGAACACTGAAGCTTTCTTT
many,TRBJ2-2,TRBV30,13,.,CAWSVASTGELFF,TGTGCCTGGAGTGTAGCCAGCACCGGGGAGCTGTTTTTT
many,TRBJ2-7,TRBV5-1,18,TRBD2,CASSLAVSGGLGGYEQYF,TGCGCCAGCAGCTTGGCCGTTAGCGGGGGATTAGGTGGCTACGAGCAGTACTTC
many,TRBJ1-6,TRBV27,15,TRBD1,CASSFMTGAETPLHF,TGTGCCAGCAGTTTTATGACAGGGGCAGAGACACCCCTCCACTTT
.,TRBJ1-1,TRBV18,15,.,CASSTEGFMNTEAFF,TGTGCCAGCTCAACCGAGGGGTTCATGAACACTGAAGCTTTCTTT
.,TRBJ2-3,TRBV7-2,17,TRBD2,CASSLRAGGWRTDTQYF,TGTGCCAGCAGCTTACGGGCGGGGGGCTGGAGAACAGATACGCAGTATTTT
many,TRBJ1-1,TRBV6-1,16,.,CASSDRLLSREGKAFF,TGTGCCAGCAGTGATCGATTATTGAGCAGGGAGGGGAAGGCTTTCTTT
many,TRBJ1-2,TRBV30,13,.,CAWSRDGYYGYTF,TGTGCCTGGAGTCGGGACGGATACTATGGCTACACCTTC
many,TRBJ1-5,TRBV5-1,14,.,CASSLGPGDQPQHF,TGCGCCAGCAGCTTGGGGCCAGGCGATCAGCCCCAGCATTTT
many,TRBJ2-1,TRBV7-9,17,TRBD2,CASSSSAVAGVKGEQFF,TGTGCCAGCAGCTCATCCGCTGTTGCGGGGGTAAAGGGTGAGCAGTTCTTC
many,TRBJ2-7,TRBV5-1,15,TRBD1,CASSPRTTGGHEQYF,TGCGCCAGCAGCCCAAGGACTACAGGGGGCCACGAGCAGTACTTC
many,TRBJ1-6,TRBV12-3/TRBV12-4,16,TRBD1,CASSLQGAAYNSPLHF,TGTGCCAGCAGTTTGCAGGGGGCCGCCTATAATTCACCCCTCCACTTT
many,TRBJ2-7,TRBV5-1,13,.,CASSLEGIHEQYF,TGCGCCAGCAGCTTGGAGGGAATTCACGAGCAGTACTTC
many,TRBJ2-7,TRBV5-5,12,.,CASSLYAYEQYF,TGTGCCAGCAGCTTGTACGCCTACGAGCAGTACTTC
many,TRBJ1-5,TRBV20-1,15,.,CSARPGGSGNQPQHF,TGCAGTGCTAGACCGGGAGGGTCGGGCAATCAGCCCCAGCATTTT
many,TRBJ2-6,TRBV20-1,16,.,CSARPRGSGGANVLTF,TGCAGTGCTAGGCCCCGGGGGAGCGGAGGGGCCAACGTCCTGACTTTC
medium-sized,TRBJ1-5,TRBV20-1,15,.,CSARRQATANQPQHF,TGCAGTGCCCGAAGACAGGCCACCGCCAATCAGCCCCAGCATTTT
many,TRBJ1-3,TRBV5-4,16,.,CASSLGGQLAGNTIYF,TGTGCCAGCAGCTTGGGGGGGCAGCTCGCTGGAAACACCATATATTTT
few,TRBJ1-5,TRBV6-2/TRBV6-3,15,.,CASRARVSGNQPQHF,TGTGCCAGCAGAGCCAGGGTGAGCGGGAATCAGCCCCAGCATTTT
many,TRBJ2-2,TRBV4-1,16,TRBD1,CASSPSGGPNTGELFF,TGCGCCAGCAGCCCGTCAGGGGGCCCGAACACCGGGGAGCTGTTTTTT
many,TRBJ2-2,TRBV20-1,14,TRBD1,CSARDGQGGGELFF,TGCAGTGCTAGAGATGGACAGGGGGGCGGGGAGCTGTTTTTT
many,TRBJ2-7,TRBV12-3/TRBV12-4,14,.,CASSLNRGGYEQYF,TGTGCCAGCAGTTTAAACAGGGGGGGATACGAGCAGTACTTC
many,TRBJ2-2,TRBV5-6,16,.,CASSSSVNTVTGELFF,TGTGCCAGCAGCTCCTCAGTTAACACTGTCACCGGGGAGCTGTTTTTT
many,TRBJ2-7,TRBV5-1,14,TRBD1,CASSSRQGAYEQYF,TGCGCCAGCAGCTCCCGACAGGGAGCCTACGAGCAGTACTTC